This TCR beta chain was found in a study of pediatric ulcerative colitis. Study information: Ulcerative colitis patients had pancolitis or left-sided colitis, with confirming histology. Whole-study findings and limits: Blood-rectal clonal overlap within each person was significantly higher in ulcerative colitis patients than controls. In rectum, acute severe colitis had expanded clones and less diversity.

At colonoscopy, a blood sample was also collected. As for this clone: Its antigen is not known.

CDR3 size: 14 residues. Germline CDR1 reads SGHNT; CDR2 reads YYREEE (reference sequence). V dropped 0 bases and J dropped 3 bases, with 7 bases sitting between them. Here immunoSEQ multiplex PCR was the method, and the copy in TCRdb shows in-frame clones only, minus some. The repertoire includes about 32,000 clones, around 80% of them detected once, and approximately 4.5% sits in the top ten. The sequence came from a boy aged 10-17 years with severe ulcerative colitis. What was sequenced was blood. V and J are TRBV5-4 and TRBJ1-5; D is possibly TRBD1 (5 bases). The CDR3 nucleotides are TGTGCCAGCAGCTTGGGAGGGGTCAATCAGCCCCAGCATTTT. It translates to CASSLGGVNQPQHF.